The text below deals with one T cell receptor (beta chain). Its matching antigen is unknown. CDR3 size: 14 residues. V lost 4 bases, J lost 2 bases, and 5 bases stayed unmatched. The germline CDR1 and CDR2 sequences are SGHRS and YFSETQ. These data are taken from a study of T cell responses to AZD1222 COVID-19 vaccine. General study results and limits: Only six individuals given AZD1222 were seropositive at baseline. Females outnumbered males among donors, who were mostly white British; clonal diversity was possibly underestimated. Among vaccine-associated CD4 TCRs, coverage spanned spike, with dominance at 160-218 and 743-854.

The method was immunoSEQ multiplex PCR; TCRdb's version includes in-frame clones alone and lacks a portion of them. Among just over 70,000 clones listed, around 85% were seen once. The rearrangement links TRBV5-1 to TRBJ1-2; 7 nucleotides align to TRBD1. This receptor was taken from an adult in good health. This specimen was peripheral blood, taken on day 0 of AZD1222 vaccination. The CDR3 DNA follows: TGCGCCAGCAGCGAGGGACAGTTGAACTATGGCTACACCTTC. Amino acid sequence: CASSEGQLNYGYTF.